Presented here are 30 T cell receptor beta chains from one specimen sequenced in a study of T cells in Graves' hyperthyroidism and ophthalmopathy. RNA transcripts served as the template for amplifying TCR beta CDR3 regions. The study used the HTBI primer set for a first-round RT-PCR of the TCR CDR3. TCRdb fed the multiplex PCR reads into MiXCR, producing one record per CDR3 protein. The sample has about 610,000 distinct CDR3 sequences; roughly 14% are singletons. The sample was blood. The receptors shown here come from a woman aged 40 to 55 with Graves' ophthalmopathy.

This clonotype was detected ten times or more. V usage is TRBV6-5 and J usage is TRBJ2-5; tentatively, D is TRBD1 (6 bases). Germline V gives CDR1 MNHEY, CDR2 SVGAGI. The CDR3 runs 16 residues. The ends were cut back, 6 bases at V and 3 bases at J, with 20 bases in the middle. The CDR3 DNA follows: TGTGCCAGCAGACCCGCCCCACAGGGAAAGAAAGAGACCCAGTACTTC. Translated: CASRPAPQGKKETQYF.

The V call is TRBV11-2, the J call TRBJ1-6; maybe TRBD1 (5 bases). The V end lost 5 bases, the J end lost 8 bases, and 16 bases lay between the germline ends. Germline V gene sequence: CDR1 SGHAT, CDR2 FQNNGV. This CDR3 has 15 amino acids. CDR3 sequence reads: CASSPTSGTYSPLHF. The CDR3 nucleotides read TGTGCCAGCAGCCCGACCTCCGGGACCTATTCACCCCTCCACTTT.

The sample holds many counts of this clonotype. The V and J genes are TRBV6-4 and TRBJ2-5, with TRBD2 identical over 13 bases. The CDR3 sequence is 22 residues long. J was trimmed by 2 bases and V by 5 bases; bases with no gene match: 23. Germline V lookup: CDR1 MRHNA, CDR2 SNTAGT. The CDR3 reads CASSPYPGGIQLAGGLQETQYF. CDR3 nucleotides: TGTGCCAGCAGTCCGTACCCCGGAGGGATACAACTAGCGGGAGGGTTACAAGAGACCCAGTACTTC.

The CDR3 DNA reads TGTGCCAGCAGTTACTCCGGCCTAGCGGGAGGCAGCTACGAGCAGTACTTC. Amino acids: CASSYSGLAGGSYEQYF. The chain has TRBV6-2 or TRBV6-3 and TRBJ2-7; 11 positions match TRBD2. CDR3 length equals 17 residues. The germline CDR1 and CDR2 sequences are MNHEY and SVGEGT. After removal of 0 bases from V and 3 bases from J, the junction contained 7 bases not matched to a gene.

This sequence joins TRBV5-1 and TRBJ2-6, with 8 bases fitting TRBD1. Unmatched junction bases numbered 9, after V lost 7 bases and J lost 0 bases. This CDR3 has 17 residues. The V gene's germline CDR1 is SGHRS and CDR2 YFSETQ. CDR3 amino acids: CASYPRTGNSGANVLTF. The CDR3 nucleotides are TGCGCCAGCTATCCAAGGACAGGGAACTCTGGGGCCAACGTCCTGACTTTC.

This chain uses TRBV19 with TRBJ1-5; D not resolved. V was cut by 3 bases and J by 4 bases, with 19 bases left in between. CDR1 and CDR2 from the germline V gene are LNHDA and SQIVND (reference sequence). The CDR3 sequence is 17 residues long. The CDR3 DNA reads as TGTGCCAGTAGTATTTCGGGTAGCGGGGTAGGTAATCAGCCCCAGCATTTT. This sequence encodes CASSISGSGVGNQPQHF. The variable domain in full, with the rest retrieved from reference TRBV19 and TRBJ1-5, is DGGITQSPKYLFRKEGQNVTLSCEQNLNHDAMYWYRQDPGQGLRLIYYSQIVNDFQKGDIAEGYSVSREKKESFPLTVTSAQKNPTAFYLCASSISGSGVGNQPQHFGDGTRLSIL.

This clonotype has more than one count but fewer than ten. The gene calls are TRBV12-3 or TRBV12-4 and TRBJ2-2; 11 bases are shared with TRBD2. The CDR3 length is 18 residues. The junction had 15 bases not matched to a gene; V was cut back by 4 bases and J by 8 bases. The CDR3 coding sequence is TGTGCCAGCAGTTCAGTTCCGGGACTAGCGGTACCCGAGGGGGAGCTGTTTTTT. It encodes CASSSVPGLAVPEGELFF.

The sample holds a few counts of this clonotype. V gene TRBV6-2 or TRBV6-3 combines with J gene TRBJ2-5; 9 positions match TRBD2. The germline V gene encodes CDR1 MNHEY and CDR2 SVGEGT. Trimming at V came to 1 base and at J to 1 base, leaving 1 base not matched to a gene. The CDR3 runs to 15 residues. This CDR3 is CASSYFSGSQETQYF. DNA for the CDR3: TGTGCCAGCAGTTACTTTAGCGGGAGCCAAGAGACCCAGTACTTC.

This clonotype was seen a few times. The CDR3 loop is CASSRLRNTEAFF. The CDR3 DNA reads as TGTGCCAGCAGCAGACTGAGGAACACTGAAGCTTTCTTT. The V gene is TRBV6-1, the J gene TRBJ1-1; D is uncertain. V shed 6 bases and J shed 1 base, with 9 bases lying between them. The CDR3 is 13 residues long. Per the germline V gene, CDR1 is MNHNS and CDR2 is SASEGT.

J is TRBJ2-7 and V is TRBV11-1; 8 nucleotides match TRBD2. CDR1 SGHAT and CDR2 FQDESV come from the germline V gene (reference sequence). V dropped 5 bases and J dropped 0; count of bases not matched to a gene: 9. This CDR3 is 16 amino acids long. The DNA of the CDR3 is TGTGCCAGCAGCCCAGACGGGACTAGGAGCTCCTACGAGCAGTACTTC. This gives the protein CASSPDGTRSSYEQYF.

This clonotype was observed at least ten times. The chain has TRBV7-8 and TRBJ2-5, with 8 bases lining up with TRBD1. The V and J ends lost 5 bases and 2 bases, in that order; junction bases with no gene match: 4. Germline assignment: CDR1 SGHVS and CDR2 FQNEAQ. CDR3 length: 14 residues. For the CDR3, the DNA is TGTGCCAGCAGCATGGGACAGGCACAAGAGACCCAGTACTTC. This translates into CASSMGQAQETQYF.

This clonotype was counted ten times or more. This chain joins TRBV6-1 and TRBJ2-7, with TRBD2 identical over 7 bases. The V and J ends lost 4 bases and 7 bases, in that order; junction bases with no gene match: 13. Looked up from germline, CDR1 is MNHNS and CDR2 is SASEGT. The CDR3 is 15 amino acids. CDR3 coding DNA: TGTGCCAGCAGTGGTTCCGGGACCGGGCGGGAGGAGCAGTACTTC. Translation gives CASSGSGTGREEQYF.

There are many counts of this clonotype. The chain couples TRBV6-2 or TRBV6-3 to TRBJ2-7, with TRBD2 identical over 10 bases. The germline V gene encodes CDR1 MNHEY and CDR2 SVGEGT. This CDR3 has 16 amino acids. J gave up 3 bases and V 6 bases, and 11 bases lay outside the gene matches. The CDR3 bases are TGTGCCAGCAGATCCGGGACTAGCGCTTCCTTCTACGAGCAGTACTTC. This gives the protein CASRSGTSASFYEQYF.

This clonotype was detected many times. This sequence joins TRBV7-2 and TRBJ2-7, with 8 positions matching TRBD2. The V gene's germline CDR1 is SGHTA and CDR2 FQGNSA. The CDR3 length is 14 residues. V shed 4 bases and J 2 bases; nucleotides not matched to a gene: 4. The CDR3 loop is CASSSTSGPYEQYF. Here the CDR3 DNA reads TGTGCCAGCAGCTCAACTAGCGGACCCTACGAGCAGTACTTC.

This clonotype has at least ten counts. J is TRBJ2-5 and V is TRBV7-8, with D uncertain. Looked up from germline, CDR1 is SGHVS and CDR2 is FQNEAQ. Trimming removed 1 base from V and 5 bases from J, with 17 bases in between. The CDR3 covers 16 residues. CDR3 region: CASSLVGSAGWETQYF. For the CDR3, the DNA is TGTGCCAGCAGCTTAGTCGGGTCAGCCGGATGGGAGACCCAGTACTTC.

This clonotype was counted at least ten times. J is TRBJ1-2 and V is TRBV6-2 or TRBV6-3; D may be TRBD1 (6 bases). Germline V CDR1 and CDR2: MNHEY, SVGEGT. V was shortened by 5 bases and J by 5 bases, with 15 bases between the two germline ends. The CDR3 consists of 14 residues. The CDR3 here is CASSRTVGAYGYTF. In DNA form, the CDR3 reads TGTGCCAGCAGTCGGACGGTGGGGGCTTATGGCTACACCTTC.

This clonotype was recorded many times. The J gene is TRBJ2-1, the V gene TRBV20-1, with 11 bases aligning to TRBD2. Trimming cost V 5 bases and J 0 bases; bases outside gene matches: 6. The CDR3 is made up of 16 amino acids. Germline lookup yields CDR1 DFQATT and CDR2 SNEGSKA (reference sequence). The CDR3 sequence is CSAFLAGGSSYNEQFF. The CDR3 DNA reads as TGCAGTGCTTTTCTAGCGGGAGGCAGCTCCTACAATGAGCAGTTCTTC.

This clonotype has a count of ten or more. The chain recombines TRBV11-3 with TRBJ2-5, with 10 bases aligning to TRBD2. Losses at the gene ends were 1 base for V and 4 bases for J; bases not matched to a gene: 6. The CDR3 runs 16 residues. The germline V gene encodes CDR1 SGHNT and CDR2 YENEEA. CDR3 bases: TGTGCCAGCAGCTTAGTGAGCCTAGCGGGAGCAGAGACCCAGTACTTC. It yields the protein CASSLVSLAGAETQYF.

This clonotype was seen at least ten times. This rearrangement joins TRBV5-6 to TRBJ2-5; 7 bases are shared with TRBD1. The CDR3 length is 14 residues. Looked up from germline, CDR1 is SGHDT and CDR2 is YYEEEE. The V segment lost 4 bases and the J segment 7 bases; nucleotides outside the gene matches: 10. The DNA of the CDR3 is TGTGCCAGCAGCGGAGTAGGGGGCTTAGGGACCCAGTACTTC. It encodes CASSGVGGLGTQYF.

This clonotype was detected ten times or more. DNA of the CDR3: TGTGCCACTGGACTATCCCCCTACGAGCAGTACTTC. Protein sequence: CATGLSPYEQYF. The rearrangement links TRBV11-3 to TRBJ2-7; D might be TRBD2 (6 bases). This CDR3 spans 12 amino acids. Per germline, CDR1 SGHNT and CDR2 YENEEA. The V and J ends lost 10 bases and 2 bases respectively, with 12 bases between them.

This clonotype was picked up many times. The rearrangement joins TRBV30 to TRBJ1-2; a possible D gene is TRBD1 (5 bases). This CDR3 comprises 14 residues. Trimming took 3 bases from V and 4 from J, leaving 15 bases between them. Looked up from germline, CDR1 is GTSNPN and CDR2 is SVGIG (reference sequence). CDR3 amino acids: CAWRGEGASYGYTF. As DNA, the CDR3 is TGTGCCTGGAGGGGGGAGGGCGCGAGCTATGGCTACACCTTC.

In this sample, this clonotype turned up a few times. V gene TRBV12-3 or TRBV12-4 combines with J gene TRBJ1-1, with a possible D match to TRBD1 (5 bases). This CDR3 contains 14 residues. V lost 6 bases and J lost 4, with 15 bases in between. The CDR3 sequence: CASSQHGGGTEAFF. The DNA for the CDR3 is TGTGCCAGCAGCCAGCATGGGGGAGGCACTGAAGCTTTCTTT.

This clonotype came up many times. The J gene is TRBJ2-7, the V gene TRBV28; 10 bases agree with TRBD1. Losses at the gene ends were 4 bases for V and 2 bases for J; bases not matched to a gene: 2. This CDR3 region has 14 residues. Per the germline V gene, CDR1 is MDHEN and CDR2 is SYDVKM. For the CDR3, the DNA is TGTGCCAGCAGTTGGGACAGGGGTCCCTACGAGCAGTACTTC. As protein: CASSWDRGPYEQYF.

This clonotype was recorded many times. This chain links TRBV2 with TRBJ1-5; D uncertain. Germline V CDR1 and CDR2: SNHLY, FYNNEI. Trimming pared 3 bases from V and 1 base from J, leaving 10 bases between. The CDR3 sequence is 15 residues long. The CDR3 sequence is CASSDSGYSNQPQHF. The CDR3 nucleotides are TGTGCCAGCAGTGACTCGGGGTACAGCAATCAGCCCCAGCATTTT.

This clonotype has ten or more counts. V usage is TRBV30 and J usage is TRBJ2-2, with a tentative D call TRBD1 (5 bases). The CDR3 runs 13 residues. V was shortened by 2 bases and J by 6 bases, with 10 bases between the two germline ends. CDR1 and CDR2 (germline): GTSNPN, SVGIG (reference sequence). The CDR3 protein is CAWSISTAGELFF. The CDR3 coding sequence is TGTGCCTGGAGTATCTCGACAGCCGGGGAGCTGTTTTTT. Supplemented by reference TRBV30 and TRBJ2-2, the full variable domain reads SQTIHQWPATLVQPVGSPLSLECTVEGTSNPNLYWYRQAAGRGLQLLFYSVGIGQISSEVPQNLSASRPQDRQFILSSKKLLLSDSGFYLCAWSISTAGELFFGEGSRLTVL.

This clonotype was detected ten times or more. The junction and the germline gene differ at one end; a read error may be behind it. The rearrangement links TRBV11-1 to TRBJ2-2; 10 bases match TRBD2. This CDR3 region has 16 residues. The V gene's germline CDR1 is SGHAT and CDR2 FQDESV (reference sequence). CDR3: CASSQIAGGYTRELFF. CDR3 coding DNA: TGTGCCAGCAGCCAAATAGCGGGAGGATACACCCGGGAGCTGTTTTTT.

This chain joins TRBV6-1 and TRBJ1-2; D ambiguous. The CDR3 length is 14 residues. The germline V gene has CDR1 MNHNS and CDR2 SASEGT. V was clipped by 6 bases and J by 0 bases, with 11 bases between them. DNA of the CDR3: TGTGCCAGCAGCCCCGCGGTCGCTAACTATGGCTACACCTTC. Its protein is CASSPAVANYGYTF.

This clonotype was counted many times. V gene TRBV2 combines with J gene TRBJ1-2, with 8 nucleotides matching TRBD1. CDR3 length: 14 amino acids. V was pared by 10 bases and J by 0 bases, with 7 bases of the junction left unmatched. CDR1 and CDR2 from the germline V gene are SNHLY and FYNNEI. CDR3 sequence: CATGRQGTNYGYTF. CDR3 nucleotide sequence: TGTGCCACCGGGAGACAGGGGACTAACTATGGCTACACCTTC.

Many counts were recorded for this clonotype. CDR3 sequence (DNA): TGTGCCAGCAGTAACAACAGGGGGTTAGATAACGAGCAGTACTTC. Its translation is CASSNNRGLDNEQYF. The gene calls are TRBV6-5 and TRBJ2-7; TRBD1 matches 8 bases. Germline trimming cut 5 bases from V and 5 bases from J; bases unmatched to any gene: 11. Germline V gives CDR1 MNHEY, CDR2 SVGAGI. CDR3 length: 15 amino acids.

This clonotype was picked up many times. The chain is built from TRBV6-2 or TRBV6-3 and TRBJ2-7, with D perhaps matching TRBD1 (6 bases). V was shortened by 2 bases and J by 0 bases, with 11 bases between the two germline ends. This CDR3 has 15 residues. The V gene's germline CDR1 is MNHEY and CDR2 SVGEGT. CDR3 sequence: CASSYLGGFSYEQYF. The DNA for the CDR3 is TGTGCCAGCAGTTACCTTGGGGGCTTCTCCTACGAGCAGTACTTC.